This record concerns one TCR beta chain sequence. This record comes from a study of blood T cell repertoires in COVID-19. The assay was immunoSEQ multiplex PCR, and TCRdb's table has in-frame clones only and misses some. The sample lists roughly 160,000 clones; roughly 90% were seen once. The material sequenced was peripheral blood. The sequence derives from a man in his fifties with acute or convalescent COVID-19.

CDR3 DNA sequence: TGTGCCACCAGCAGAGGGGACTTGAACAATGAGCAGTTCTTC. It translates to CATSRGDLNNEQFF. This rearrangement joins TRBV15 to TRBJ2-1; D perhaps matches TRBD2 (6 bases). CDR1 and CDR2 (germline): LNHNV, YYDKDF (reference sequence). The germline V and J ends were trimmed by 1 base and 5 bases, with 9 bases remaining between them. CDR3 size: 14 residues.